A single sample gave rise to the 26 T cell receptor beta chains below, sequenced in a study of shared T cell receptors in the human thymus. Sequencing used immunoSEQ multiplex PCR; TCRdb keeps in-frame clones, though not all of them. The top ten clones hold roughly 0.021% of a sample with about 400,000 clones, roughly 94% of them seen once. The sequenced sample was thymocytes. The receptors stem from a human donor.

The chain has TRBV28 and TRBJ2-7; D tentatively fits TRBD1 or TRBD2 (5 bases each). V was cut by 6 bases and J by 4 bases, with 16 bases left in between. This CDR3 is 14 amino acids long. The germline V gene has CDR1 MDHEN and CDR2 SYDVKM. The chain's CDR3 is CASRNRDPPYEQYF. CDR3 coding DNA: TGTGCCAGCAGAAACCGGGACCCACCTTACGAGCAGTACTTC.

This clone has a single count. The rearrangement uses TRBV30 and TRBJ2-7, with D possibly being TRBD1 or TRBD2 (6 bases each). Germline V CDR1 and CDR2: GTSNPN, SVGIG (reference sequence). V lost 3 bases and J lost 3, with 18 bases in between. This CDR3 has 15 amino acids. The CDR3 DNA is TGTGCCTGGAGGAGGGGGGAATATACTCTCTACGAGCAGTACTTC. Encoded protein: CAWRRGEYTLYEQYF.

This clone was recorded once. V gene TRBV7-7 combines with J gene TRBJ2-5, with a tentative D call TRBD1 (5 bases). CDR1 is SSHAT and CDR2 is FNYEAQ in the germline V gene (reference sequence). The CDR3 is 17 amino acids. Trimming stripped 5 bases from V and 2 bases from J, with 21 bases between. The CDR3 spells CASSPFSGPAPQETQYF. The DNA for the CDR3 is TGTGCCAGCAGCCCGTTCTCAGGGCCAGCCCCACAAGAGACCCAGTACTTC.

The count of this clone is one. The genes are TRBV10-2 and TRBJ1-4, with 9 bases aligning to TRBD1. Germline V gene sequence: CDR1 WSHSY, CDR2 SAAADI. The CDR3 length is 19 residues. V lost 4 bases and J lost 5; bases outside the gene matches: 17. The CDR3 DNA is TGCGCCAGCAGTGCGGCCAAAGACAGGGGGGAGGACATGAATGAAAAACTGTTTTTT. Translation: CASSAAKDRGEDMNEKLFF.

The V gene is TRBV12-5, the J gene TRBJ1-1; TRBD1 might be the D (6 bases). The germline CDR1 and CDR2 sequences are LGHNT and FRNRAP. The V end was cut by 2 bases, the J end by 1 base, with 14 bases between. This CDR3 region has 16 residues. The CDR3 region is CASGLPDDRPNTEAFF. The CDR3 DNA sequence: TGTGCTAGTGGTTTGCCCGACGACAGGCCGAACACTGAAGCTTTCTTT.

About this clone: Additional DNA sequences in this sample encode the identical CDR3. This chain connects TRBV15 to TRBJ2-1; D might be TRBD2 (6 bases). CDR1 and CDR2 (germline): LNHNV, YYDKDF (reference sequence). Trimming shortened V by 3 bases and J by 7 bases, and 13 bases separated the two germline ends. The CDR3 covers 14 residues. The CDR3 here is CATSRASGRNEQFF. As DNA, the CDR3 is TGTGCCACCAGCAGGGCTTCGGGGAGGAATGAGCAGTTCTTC.

The chain couples TRBV5-6 to TRBJ1-2; weak D call: TRBD1 (6 bases). From germline, CDR1 is SGHDT and CDR2 YYEEEE. V lost 2 bases, J lost 1 base, and 18 bases lay in between. CDR3 length: 17 residues. The CDR3 loop is CASSLGGARSCNYGYTF. The CDR3 coding sequence is TGTGCCAGCAGCTTAGGGGGGGCCCGCTCCTGTAACTATGGCTACACCTTC. Based on the CDR3 plus reference TRBV5-6 and TRBJ1-2, the full variable domain is DAGVTQSPTHLIKTRGQQVTLRCSPKSGHDTVSWYQQALGQGPQFIFQYYEEEERQRGNFPDRFSGHQFPNYSSELNVNALLLGDSALYLCASSLGGARSCNYGYTFGSGTRLTVV.

The chain has TRBV10-2 and TRBJ2-2; 7 bases fit TRBD1. Per germline, CDR1 WSHSY and CDR2 SAAADI. The ends lost 5 bases at V and 7 bases at J; junction bases unmatched: 7. The CDR3 is 14 amino acids. The DNA for the CDR3 is TGCGCCAGCAGTCGGCAGGGGGTCGGCGGGGAGCTGTTTTTT. It is translated as CASSRQGVGGELFF.

V usage is TRBV11-2 and J usage is TRBJ1-3; D is unresolved. V was shortened by 7 bases and J by 4 bases, with 11 bases between the two germline ends. Germline V lookup: CDR1 SGHAT, CDR2 FQNNGV. The CDR3 sequence is 13 residues long. The CDR3 DNA reads TGTGCCAGCAAAAAATGGGCGGGAAACACCATATATTTT. As protein: CASKKWAGNTIYF.

The chain uses TRBV11-2 and TRBJ2-1; weak D call: TRBD2 (5 bases). Germline lookup yields CDR1 SGHAT and CDR2 FQNNGV. This CDR3 region has 12 residues. V lost 5 bases to trimming and J lost 11 bases, with 13 bases between them. CDR3 in amino acids: CASSRVTGKQFF. The CDR3 coding sequence is TGTGCCAGCAGCCGGGTGACGGGAAAGCAGTTCTTC.

This chain connects TRBV28 to TRBJ1-3; a weak D match, TRBD1 (6 bases). The CDR3 length is 18 residues. Germline V CDR1 and CDR2: MDHEN, SYDVKM. V shed 2 bases and J shed 0 bases, with 17 bases lying between them. The CDR3 sequence: CASSLGGLPIYSGNTIYF. DNA for the CDR3: TGTGCCAGCAGTTTAGGGGGGCTACCAATCTACTCTGGAAACACCATATATTTT.

J is TRBJ2-7 and V is TRBV7-6, with TRBD2 identical over 13 bases. CDR1 is SGHVS and CDR2 is FNYEAQ in the germline V gene. The trim removed 5 bases at V and 0 bases at J, leaving 7 bases unmatched. The CDR3 is 17 residues long. This chain's CDR3 is CASSPGLAGYSSYEQYF. The CDR3 nucleotides read TGTGCCAGCAGCCCGGGACTAGCGGGGTATAGCTCCTACGAGCAGTACTTC.

The chain is built from TRBV7-6 and TRBJ2-7, with D possibly TRBD2 on 6 matching bases. The CDR3 is made up of 16 amino acids. Trimming removed 2 bases at V and 2 bases at J, with 16 bases between. Per germline, CDR1 SGHVS and CDR2 FNYEAQ. The CDR3 sequence is CASSLRASGPPYEQYF. Written as DNA, the CDR3 is TGTGCCAGCAGCTTACGGGCGAGCGGGCCCCCCTACGAGCAGTACTTC.

J is TRBJ1-2 and V is TRBV28; 8 positions match TRBD1. CDR1 and CDR2 (germline): MDHEN, SYDVKM. The CDR3 has 15 residues. J gave up 2 bases and V 5 bases, and 7 bases lay outside the gene matches. The DNA for the CDR3 is TGTGCCAGCAGTAAAGGACAGGGAGTAAACTATGGCTACACCTTC. This translates into CASSKGQGVNYGYTF.

This sequence joins TRBV4-2 and TRBJ1-1, with D uncertain. CDR3 length equals 15 residues. V lost 0 bases to trimming and J lost 4 bases, with 12 bases between them. Per the germline V gene, CDR1 is LGHNA and CDR2 is YNFKEQ. This CDR3 reads CASSQEREGGTEAFF. As DNA, the CDR3 is TGTGCCAGCAGCCAAGAAAGGGAGGGAGGCACTGAAGCTTTCTTT.

V is TRBV6-5 and J is TRBJ2-7; 8 bases fit TRBD2. From germline, CDR1 is MNHEY and CDR2 SVGAGI. CDR3 size: 16 residues. Trimming removed 2 bases from V and 4 bases from J; junction bases left unmatched: 10. As DNA, the CDR3 is TGTGCCAGCAGTTACAACGGGGGGGAGAACGGGTACGAGCAGTACTTC. It is translated as CASSYNGGENGYEQYF.

The rearrangement uses TRBV27 and TRBJ2-3; 7 bases align to TRBD2. Unmatched junction bases numbered 15, after V lost 5 bases and J lost 7 bases. Germline assignment: CDR1 MNHEY and CDR2 SMNVEV (reference sequence). The CDR3 consists of 16 residues. CDR3 nucleotide sequence: TGTGCCAGCAGTCCAACTCTAGCGGACATCCCACATACGCAGTATTTT. The encoded protein is CASSPTLADIPHTQYF.

J is TRBJ2-3 and V is TRBV9; D is unresolved. The germline V and J ends were trimmed by 3 bases and 4 bases, with 9 bases remaining between them. CDR1 SGDLS and CDR2 YYNGEE come from the germline V gene. This CDR3 spans 13 amino acids. The CDR3 bases are TGTGCCAGCAGCGGCCTGACGGCAGATACGCAGTATTTT. Translated: CASSGLTADTQYF.

This clone was detected only once. The chain has TRBV2 and TRBJ1-5, with TRBD1 matching over 10 bases. The CDR3 sequence is 19 residues long. Germline CDR1 SNHLY, CDR2 FYNNEI. J was trimmed by 1 base and V by 7 bases; bases with no gene match: 16. This chain's CDR3 is CASTKKSWDRGTSNQPQHF. As DNA, the CDR3 is TGTGCCAGCACCAAAAAGTCGTGGGACAGGGGCACAAGCAATCAGCCCCAGCATTTT. Supplemented by reference TRBV2 and TRBJ1-5, the full variable domain reads EPEVTQTPSHQVTQMGQEVILRCVPISNHLYFYWYRQILGQKVEFLVSFYNNEISEKSEIFDDQFSVERPDGSNFTLKIRSTKLEDSAMYFCASTKKSWDRGTSNQPQHFGDGTRLSIL.

The chain carries TRBV30 and TRBJ2-7; D may be TRBD1 (5 bases). The germline CDR1 and CDR2 sequences are GTSNPN and SVGIG (reference sequence). The ends were cut back, 3 bases at V and 4 bases at J, with 22 bases in the middle. This CDR3 has 16 residues. The DNA for the CDR3 is TGTGCCTGGAGGCCCGCCAGGGCAGTCCGGGCTTACGAGCAGTACTTC. This codes for CAWRPARAVRAYEQYF.

This clone was picked up one time. The chain uses TRBV11-2 and TRBJ2-2, with 7 bases identical to TRBD2. The CDR3 loop spans 17 amino acids. Trimming removed 1 base from V and 4 bases from J; junction bases left unmatched: 9. Germline assignment: CDR1 SGHAT and CDR2 FQNNGV. The DNA of the CDR3 is TGTGCCAGCAGCTTAGGTCTAGGACTAGTCCCCACCGGGGAGCTGTTTTTT. Translated: CASSLGLGLVPTGELFF.

The chain uses TRBV10-1 and TRBJ2-1; no reliable D call. V gave up 0 bases and J gave up 7 bases, with 7 bases separating them. Germline CDR1 WNHNN, CDR2 SYGVQD (reference sequence). CDR3 length equals 13 residues. The CDR3 bases are TGCGCCAGCAGTGAGTCGGAAGGTAATGAGCAGTTCTTC. This translates into CASSESEGNEQFF.

The chain recombines TRBV6-6 with TRBJ2-7; the D is unclear. The germline CDR1 and CDR2 sequences are MNHNY and SVGAGI (reference sequence). The germline V and J ends were trimmed by 7 bases and 8 bases, with 15 bases remaining between them. This CDR3 is 12 amino acids long. CDR3 residues: CASISPVQKQYF. The DNA for the CDR3 is TGTGCCAGCATCTCCCCGGTCCAGAAGCAGTACTTC.

The chain recombines TRBV28 with TRBJ1-4; TRBD1 might be the D (5 bases). V lost 4 bases and J lost 8, with 14 bases in between. CDR3 length equals 14 residues. CDR1 and CDR2 from the germline V gene are MDHEN and SYDVKM. The CDR3 loop reads CASSWGEVSEKLFF. The DNA for the CDR3 is TGTGCCAGCAGTTGGGGGGAGGTGAGCGAAAAACTGTTTTTT.

The chain carries TRBV21-1 and TRBJ2-7; the table's D gene call, TRBD2, was not cross checked with the DNA. TRBV21-1 is a pseudogene locus. The CDR3 covers 16 residues. In DNA form, the CDR3 reads TGTGCCAGCAGCAAAGCGCGACCGAGGGTGATCTCCGAGCAGTACTTC. Amino acids: CASSKARPRVISEQYF.

The rearrangement uses TRBV28 and TRBJ2-1; 9 bases are shared with TRBD1. The V gene end was trimmed by 3 bases and the J gene end by 0 bases; junction bases not matched to a gene: 15. CDR3 length: 20 amino acids. Germline V gives CDR1 MDHEN, CDR2 SYDVKM. The CDR3 nucleotides read TGTGCCAGCAGTTTTTTAACCGGGGACAGGGTTTATAGCTCCTACAATGAGCAGTTCTTC. This gives the protein CASSFLTGDRVYSSYNEQFF.